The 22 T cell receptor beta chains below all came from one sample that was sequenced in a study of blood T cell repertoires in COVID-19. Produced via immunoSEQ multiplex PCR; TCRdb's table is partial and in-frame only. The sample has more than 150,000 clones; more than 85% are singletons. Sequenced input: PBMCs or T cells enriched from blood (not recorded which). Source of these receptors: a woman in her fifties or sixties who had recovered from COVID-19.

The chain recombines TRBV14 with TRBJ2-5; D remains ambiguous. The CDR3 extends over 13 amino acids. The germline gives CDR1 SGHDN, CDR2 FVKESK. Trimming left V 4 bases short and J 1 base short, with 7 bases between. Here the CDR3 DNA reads TGTGCCAGCAGCCGAAGCCCCCAAGAGACCCAGTACTTC. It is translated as CASSRSPQETQYF.

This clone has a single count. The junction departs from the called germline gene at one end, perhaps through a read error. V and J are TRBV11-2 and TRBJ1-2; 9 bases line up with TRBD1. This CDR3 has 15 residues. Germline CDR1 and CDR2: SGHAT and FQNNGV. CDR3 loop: CASSLGLGQGYAYTF. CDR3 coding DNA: TGTGCCAGCAGCTTAGGACTGGGACAGGGCTATGCCTACACCTTC.

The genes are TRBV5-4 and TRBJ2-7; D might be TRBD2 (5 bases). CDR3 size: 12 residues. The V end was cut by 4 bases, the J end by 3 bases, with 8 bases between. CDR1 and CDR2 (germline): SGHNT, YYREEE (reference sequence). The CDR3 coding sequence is TGTGCCAGCAGCGACGGGAACTACGAGCAGTACTTC. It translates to CASSDGNYEQYF.

The CDR3 loop reads CASSQAGGTNYGYTF. The CDR3 nucleotides read TGTGCCAGCAGCCAAGCGGGGGGTACGAACTATGGCTACACCTTC. The V and J genes are TRBV14 and TRBJ1-2; D perhaps matches TRBD1 (5 bases). Germline assignment: CDR1 SGHDN and CDR2 FVKESK. The CDR3 extends over 15 amino acids. Trimming shortened V by 1 base and J by 2 bases, and 11 bases separated the two germline ends.

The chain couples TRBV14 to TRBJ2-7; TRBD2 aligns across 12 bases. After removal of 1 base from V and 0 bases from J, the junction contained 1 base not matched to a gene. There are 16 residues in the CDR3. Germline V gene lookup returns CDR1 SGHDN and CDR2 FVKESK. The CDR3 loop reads CASSQGLAGVSYEQYF. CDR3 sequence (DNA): TGTGCCAGCAGCCAAGGACTAGCGGGAGTCTCCTACGAGCAGTACTTC.

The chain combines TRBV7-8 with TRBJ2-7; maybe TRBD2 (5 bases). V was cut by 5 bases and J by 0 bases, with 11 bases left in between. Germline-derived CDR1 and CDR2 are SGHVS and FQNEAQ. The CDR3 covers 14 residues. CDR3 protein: CASSGRVDSYEQYF. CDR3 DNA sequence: TGTGCCAGCAGCGGGCGGGTCGACTCCTACGAGCAGTACTTC.

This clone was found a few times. The CDR3 DNA sequence: TGTGCCAGCAGTGGGGGTAGAGGGGGCAACTATGGCTACACCTTC. Translation: CASSGGRGGNYGYTF. V usage is TRBV28 and J usage is TRBJ1-2, with 7 bases identical to TRBD1. CDR3 length: 15 amino acids. J gave up 2 bases and V 5 bases, and 8 bases lay outside the gene matches. The V gene's germline CDR1 is MDHEN and CDR2 SYDVKM.

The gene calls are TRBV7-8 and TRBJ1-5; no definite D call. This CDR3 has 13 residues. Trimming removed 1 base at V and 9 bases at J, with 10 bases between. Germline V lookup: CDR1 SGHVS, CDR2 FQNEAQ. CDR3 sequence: CASSLERSWPQHF. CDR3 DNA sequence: TGTGCCAGCAGCTTAGAGAGGTCATGGCCCCAGCATTTT.

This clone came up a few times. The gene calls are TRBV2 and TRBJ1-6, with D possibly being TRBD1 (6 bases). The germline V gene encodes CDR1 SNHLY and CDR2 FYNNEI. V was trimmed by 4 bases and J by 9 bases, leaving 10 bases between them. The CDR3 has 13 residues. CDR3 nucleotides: TGTGCCAGCAGTGCAGGGGTAGGTTCACCCCTCCACTTT. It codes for CASSAGVGSPLHF. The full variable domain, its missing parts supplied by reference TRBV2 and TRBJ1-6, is EPEVTQTPSHQVTQMGQEVILRCVPISNHLYFYWYRQILGQKVEFLVSFYNNEISEKSEIFDDQFSVERPDGSNFTLKIRSTKLEDSAMYFCASSAGVGSPLHFGNGTRLTVT.

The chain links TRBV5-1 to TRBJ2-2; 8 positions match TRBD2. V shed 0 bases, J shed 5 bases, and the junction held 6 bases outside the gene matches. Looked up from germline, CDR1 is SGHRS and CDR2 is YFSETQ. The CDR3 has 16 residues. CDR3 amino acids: CASSLEAGGKTGELFF. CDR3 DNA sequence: TGCGCCAGCAGCTTGGAGGCGGGAGGCAAAACCGGGGAGCTGTTTTTT.

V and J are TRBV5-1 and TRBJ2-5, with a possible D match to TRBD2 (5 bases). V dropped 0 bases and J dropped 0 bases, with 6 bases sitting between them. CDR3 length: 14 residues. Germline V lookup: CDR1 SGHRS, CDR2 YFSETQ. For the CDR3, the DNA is TGCGCCAGCAGCTTGGTCGGGAACCAAGAGACCCAGTACTTC. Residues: CASSLVGNQETQYF.

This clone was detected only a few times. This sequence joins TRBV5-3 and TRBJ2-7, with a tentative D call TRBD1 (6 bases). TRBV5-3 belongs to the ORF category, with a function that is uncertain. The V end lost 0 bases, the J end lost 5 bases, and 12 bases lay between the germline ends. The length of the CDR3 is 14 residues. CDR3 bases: TGTGCCAGAAGCTTGGTCTTGGGGGCTCACGAGCAGTACTTC. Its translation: CARSLVLGAHEQYF.

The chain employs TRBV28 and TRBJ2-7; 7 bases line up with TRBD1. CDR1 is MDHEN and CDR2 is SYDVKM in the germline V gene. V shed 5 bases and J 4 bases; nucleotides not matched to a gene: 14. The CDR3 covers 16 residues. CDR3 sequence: CASSGAGTATFYEQYF. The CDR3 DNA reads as TGTGCCAGCAGTGGAGCCGGGACAGCGACTTTTTACGAGCAGTACTTC.

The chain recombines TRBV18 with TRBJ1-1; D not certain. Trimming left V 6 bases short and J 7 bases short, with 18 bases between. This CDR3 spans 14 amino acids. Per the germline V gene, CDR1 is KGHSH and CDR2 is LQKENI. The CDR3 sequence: CASSLTLGEGEAFF. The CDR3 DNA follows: TGTGCCAGCTCCCTTACGTTAGGCGAGGGTGAAGCTTTCTTT.

CDR3 DNA: TGTGCCAGCAGCCAGTTACTAGCGGGAGTCCGCACAGATACGCAGTATTTT. Protein: CASSQLLAGVRTDTQYF. V and J are TRBV4-2 and TRBJ2-3; 11 nucleotides match TRBD2. This CDR3 region has 17 residues. Germline trimming cut 3 bases from V and 1 base from J; bases unmatched to any gene: 6. Germline V CDR1 and CDR2: LGHNA, YNFKEQ.

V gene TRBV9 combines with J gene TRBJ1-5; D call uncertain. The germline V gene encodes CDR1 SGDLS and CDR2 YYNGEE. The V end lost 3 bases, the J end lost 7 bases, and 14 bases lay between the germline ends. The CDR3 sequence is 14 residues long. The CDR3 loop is CASSDLPFRQPQHF. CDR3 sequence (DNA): TGTGCCAGCAGCGACCTACCGTTCAGGCAGCCCCAGCATTTT.

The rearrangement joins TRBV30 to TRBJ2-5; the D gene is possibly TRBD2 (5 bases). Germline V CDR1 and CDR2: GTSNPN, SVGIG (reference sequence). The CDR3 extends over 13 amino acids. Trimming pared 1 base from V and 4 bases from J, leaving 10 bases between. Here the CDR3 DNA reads TGTGCCTGGAGTGACCTAGCTGGAGAGACCCAGTACTTC. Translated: CAWSDLAGETQYF.

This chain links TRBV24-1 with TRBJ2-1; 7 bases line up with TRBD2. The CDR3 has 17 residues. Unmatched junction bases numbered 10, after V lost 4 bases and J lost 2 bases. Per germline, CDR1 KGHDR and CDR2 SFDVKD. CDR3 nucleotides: TGTGCCACCAGTGAGGGAGGGGTTGAGGGCGCCTACAATGAGCAGTTCTTC. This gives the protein CATSEGGVEGAYNEQFF.

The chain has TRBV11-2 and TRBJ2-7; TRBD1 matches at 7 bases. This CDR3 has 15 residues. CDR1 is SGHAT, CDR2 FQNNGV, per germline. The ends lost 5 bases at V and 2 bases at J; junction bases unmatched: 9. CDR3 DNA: TGTGCCAGCAGCCGCAAGGGGGCAGTCCCCTACGAGCAGTACTTC. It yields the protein CASSRKGAVPYEQYF.

The CDR3 DNA follows: TGTGCCAGTAGTATAACGGGGGGGGTCACTGAAGCTTTCTTT. As protein: CASSITGGVTEAFF. The V gene is TRBV19, the J gene TRBJ1-1, with TRBD1 as a possible D gene (5 bases). Deletions cut 2 bases from V and 4 bases from J, with 11 bases between. The CDR3 is made up of 14 amino acids. CDR1 and CDR2 from the germline V gene are LNHDA and SQIVND (reference sequence).

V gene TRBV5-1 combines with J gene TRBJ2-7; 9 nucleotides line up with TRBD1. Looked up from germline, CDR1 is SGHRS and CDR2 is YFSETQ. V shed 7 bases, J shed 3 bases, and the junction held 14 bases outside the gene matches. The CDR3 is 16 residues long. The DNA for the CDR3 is TGCGCCAGCGGATTCGAATGGACAGGGGACATCTACGAGCAGTACTTC. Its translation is CASGFEWTGDIYEQYF.

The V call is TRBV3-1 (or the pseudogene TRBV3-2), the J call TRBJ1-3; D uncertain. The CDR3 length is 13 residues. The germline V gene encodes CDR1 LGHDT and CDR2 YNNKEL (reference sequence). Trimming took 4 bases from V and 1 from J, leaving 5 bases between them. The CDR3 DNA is TGTGCCAGCAGCCGACTATCTGGAAACACCATATATTTT. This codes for CASSRLSGNTIYF.